One and the same sample provided the 24 T cell receptor beta chains below, sequenced in a study of T-cell reconstitution after alpha-beta-depleted transplantation in children. Unique molecular identifiers were used to barcode this TCRbeta library. A single record per CDR3 protein comes from TCRdb applying MiXCR to the PCR reads. The table shows around 680,000 distinct CDR3 sequences, with approximately 17% occurring only once. The material was PBMCs from the stem cell graft donor, obtained from the stem cell graft. The receptor set was obtained from a human donor who donated a stem cell graft to a child with acute myeloid leukemia.

This clonotype was counted only a few times. The V call is TRBV7-2, the J call TRBJ2-1; D possibly corresponds to TRBD2 (6 bases). Per germline, CDR1 SGHTA and CDR2 FQGNSA. With 3 bases removed from V and 8 bases from J, the gap between germline ends came to 20 bases. The CDR3 totals 16 residues. CDR3 bases: TGTGCCAGCAGCTTGAGGCTAGCGTTTTCTGGGGATGAGCAGTTCTTC. It is translated as CASSLRLAFSGDEQFF.

This clonotype has only a few counts. The chain combines TRBV5-6 with TRBJ2-7; D call uncertain. The germline V gene has CDR1 SGHDT and CDR2 YYEEEE. V was shortened by 4 bases and J by 6 bases, with 14 bases between the two germline ends. The CDR3 totals 13 residues. CDR3 loop: CASSLTPGSEQYF. As DNA, the CDR3 is TGTGCCAGCAGCCTAACCCCAGGCAGCGAGCAGTACTTC.

V is TRBV3-1 and J is TRBJ2-6; 8 positions match TRBD1. With 5 bases clipped from V and 0 bases from J, the junction kept 9 bases outside the gene matches. The CDR3 is 18 residues long. From germline, CDR1 is LGHDT and CDR2 YNNKEL (reference sequence). CDR3 bases: TGTGCCAGCAGCTTTACGGGGACAGGCCTCTCTGGGGCCAACGTCCTGACTTTC. Translation gives CASSFTGTGLSGANVLTF.

This clonotype was seen repeatedly, ten times or more. CDR3 in amino acids: CSANSAEGSYNEQFF. The CDR3, as DNA: TGCAGTGCTAACTCGGCCGAAGGCTCCTACAATGAGCAGTTCTTC. The chain employs TRBV20-1 and TRBJ2-1, with no clear D. CDR1 DFQATT and CDR2 SNEGSKA come from the germline V gene (reference sequence). Between the trimmed V and J ends, which lost 4 bases and 0 bases, there was a span of 13 bases. The CDR3 totals 15 residues.

V is TRBV25-1 and J is TRBJ1-5; 9 positions match TRBD1. The trim removed 3 bases at V and 6 bases at J, leaving 3 bases unmatched. Germline CDR1 and CDR2: MGHDK and SYGVNS. CDR3 length: 14 amino acids. The CDR3 DNA follows: TGTGCCAGCAGTGAGACAGGGGGATCTCAGCCCCAGCATTTT. This encodes CASSETGGSQPQHF.

This chain links TRBV7-8 with TRBJ2-1; 11 positions match TRBD2. This CDR3 spans 16 amino acids. Unmatched junction bases numbered 7, after V lost 2 bases and J lost 7 bases. CDR1 is SGHVS and CDR2 is FQNEAQ in the germline V gene. CDR3 bases: TGTGCCAGCAGCTTATCCTTAGCGGGGGGGCCGAATGAGCAGTTCTTC. Translating gives CASSLSLAGGPNEQFF.

V usage is TRBV12-3 or TRBV12-4 and J usage is TRBJ2-7, with D possibly TRBD1 on 5 matching bases. The germline V and J ends were trimmed by 6 bases and 5 bases, with 20 bases remaining between them. The CDR3 spans 15 residues. Written as DNA, the CDR3 is TGTGCCAGCAGCCCACCAAATTTTGGGGCGGACGAGCAGTACTTC. This gives the protein CASSPPNFGADEQYF.

The chain employs TRBV12-3 or TRBV12-4 and TRBJ2-3; 11 nucleotides match TRBD2. V lost 6 bases to trimming and J lost 1 base; unmatched junction nucleotides: 6. This CDR3 spans 16 amino acids. The CDR3 bases are TGTGCCAGCAGAGTCCGACTAGCGGGGCGCACAGATACGCAGTATTTT. Its protein is CASRVRLAGRTDTQYF.

This clonotype was seen a handful of times. This chain joins TRBV7-2 and TRBJ2-3; TRBD1 might be the D (5 bases). V lost 2 bases to trimming and J lost 5 bases, with 11 bases between them. This CDR3 region has 14 residues. CDR1 is SGHTA, CDR2 FQGNSA, per germline. The CDR3 loop reads CASSLSGLGDTQYF. CDR3 DNA: TGTGCCAGCAGCTTATCAGGGTTAGGAGATACGCAGTATTTT.

A word on this clonotype: A much larger clone sits a single nucleotide away, making a read error possible. J is TRBJ2-3 and V is TRBV29-1; unclear D gene. The germline gives CDR1 SQVTM, CDR2 ANQGSEA. The CDR3 consists of 13 residues. CDR3 nucleotide sequence: TGCAGCGCCGGCTGGCAATCCACATATACGCAGTATTTT. This codes for CSAGWQSTYTQYF.

Only a few counts were recorded for this clonotype. J is TRBJ2-7 and V is TRBV24-1; 7 bases align to TRBD1. The V and J ends lost 3 bases and 2 bases, in that order; junction bases with no gene match: 6. CDR3 length: 15 residues. Germline CDR1 reads KGHDR; CDR2 reads SFDVKD. The DNA for the CDR3 is TGTGCCACCAGTGATGGGGACAGACCTACCTACGAGCAGTACTTC. Translation gives CATSDGDRPTYEQYF.

This clonotype turned up a few times. This chain uses TRBV20-1 with TRBJ2-7; possible D gene TRBD2, 5 bases. CDR1 and CDR2 from the germline V gene are DFQATT and SNEGSKA (reference sequence). The CDR3 has 16 residues. Trimming pared 3 bases from V and 2 bases from J, leaving 20 bases between. This CDR3 is CSASGGSTGKTYEQYV. The CDR3 DNA is TGCAGTGCTAGCGGTGGCTCAACGGGGAAAACCTACGAGCAGTACGTC.

The chain uses TRBV11-2 and TRBJ1-3, with D unresolved. The CDR3 length is 16 residues. V lost 0 bases, J lost 5 bases, and 14 bases lay in between. Germline-derived CDR1 and CDR2 are SGHAT and FQNNGV. The CDR3 nucleotides read TGTGCCAGCAGCTTAGATTCCAAGATGGCAAGAAACACCATATATTTT. This codes for CASSLDSKMARNTIYF. Variable domain in full (rest from reference TRBV11-2 and TRBJ1-3): EAGVAQSPRYKIIEKRQSVAFWCNPISGHATLYWYQQILGQGPKLLIQFQNNGVVDDSQLPKDRFSAERLKGVDSTLKIQPAKLEDSAVYLCASSLDSKMARNTIYFGEGSWLTVV.

This clonotype was picked up many times. This sequence joins TRBV29-1 and TRBJ1-2; 7 nucleotides match TRBD1. The V gene's germline CDR1 is SQVTM and CDR2 ANQGSEA. V shed 7 bases, J shed 7 bases, and the junction held 18 bases outside the gene matches. The CDR3 loop spans 15 amino acids. CDR3 sequence reads: CSANLGQASRLGYTF. Here the CDR3 DNA reads TGCAGCGCCAACCTAGGACAGGCTTCTAGGCTTGGCTACACCTTC.

This clonotype has more than one count but fewer than ten. This chain joins TRBV6-1 and TRBJ2-2; D is undetermined. Germline-derived CDR1 and CDR2 are MNHNS and SASEGT. V was trimmed by 3 bases and J by 0 bases, leaving 8 bases between them. The CDR3 is 15 amino acids. For the CDR3, the DNA is TGTGCCAGCAGTGACATTCTTTCGAACACCGGGGAGCTGTTTTTT. It specifies CASSDILSNTGELFF.

This clonotype was recorded many times. The chain carries TRBV20-1 and TRBJ2-1; D may match TRBD1 or TRBD2 (5 bases each). Trimming stripped 6 bases from V and 3 bases from J, with 21 bases between. The CDR3 is 16 amino acids. The V gene's germline CDR1 is DFQATT and CDR2 SNEGSKA (reference sequence). The CDR3 sequence: CSASPFTGPIYNEQFF. The CDR3 nucleotides read TGCAGTGCGAGTCCCTTTACGGGGCCGATCTACAATGAGCAGTTCTTC.

In this sample, this clonotype turned up a few times. The chain joins TRBV20-1 to TRBJ1-5, with 9 bases that match TRBD1. Germline V gene data show CDR1 as DFQATT and CDR2 as SNEGSKA (reference sequence). V shed 3 bases and J 4 bases; nucleotides not matched to a gene: 7. The CDR3 extends over 15 amino acids. CDR3 sequence reads: CSASTYRGRNQPQHF. Written as DNA, the CDR3 is TGCAGTGCTAGTACCTACAGGGGGCGAAATCAGCCCCAGCATTTT.

This clonotype has more than one count but fewer than ten. The rearrangement links TRBV7-9 to TRBJ2-1, with TRBD1 identical over 7 bases. Per germline, CDR1 SEHNR and CDR2 FQNEAQ (reference sequence). There are 16 residues in the CDR3. Trimming at V came to 4 bases and at J to 0 bases, leaving 6 bases not matched to a gene. CDR3 region: CASSSYEGASYNEQFF. Here the CDR3 DNA reads TGTGCCAGCAGCTCTTACGAGGGGGCCTCCTACAATGAGCAGTTCTTC.

This clonotype has only a few counts. CDR3 bases: TGCAGCGTTGAGTGGGGGGAGGAACTGTTTTTT. Amino acid sequence: CSVEWGEELFF. The rearrangement links TRBV29-1 to TRBJ1-4; TRBD1 is a possible D gene (5 bases). Germline V gene data show CDR1 as SQVTM and CDR2 as ANQGSEA. There are 11 residues in the CDR3. With 3 bases removed from V and 12 bases from J, the gap between germline ends came to 11 bases.

This clonotype was counted many times. DNA for the CDR3: TGTGCCAGCAGTTACGGCAGGGCCGAAGCTTTCTTT. As protein: CASSYGRAEAFF. V usage is TRBV6-5 and J usage is TRBJ1-1; D is possibly TRBD1 (5 bases). The CDR3 runs to 12 residues. The V gene's germline CDR1 is MNHEY and CDR2 SVGAGI. The ends were cut back, 2 bases at V and 8 bases at J, with 9 bases in the middle.

The CDR3 loop reads CASSGHSNEQYF. CDR3 DNA sequence: TGTGCCAGCAGTGGCCATAGTAACGAGCAGTACTTC. The rearrangement joins TRBV6-2 or TRBV6-3 to TRBJ2-7; D unresolved. Germline V lookup: CDR1 MNHEY, CDR2 SVGEGT. This CDR3 is 12 amino acids long. V lost 5 bases to trimming and J lost 5 bases, with 10 bases between them.

The rearrangement uses TRBV12-3 or TRBV12-4 and TRBJ2-2; D may be TRBD2 (6 bases). This CDR3 is 13 amino acids long. Between the trimmed V and J ends, which lost 7 bases and 6 bases, there was a span of 12 bases. The CDR3 loop reads CASIPSGAGELFF. CDR3 sequence (DNA): TGTGCCAGCATCCCATCGGGGGCCGGGGAGCTGTTTTTT.

This clonotype was detected ten times or more. The chain carries TRBV13 and TRBJ1-1; possible D gene TRBD1, 5 bases. Trimming cost V 5 bases and J 1 base, with 5 bases left between them. The CDR3 is 12 residues long. Germline CDR1 reads PRHDT; CDR2 reads FYEKMQ (reference sequence). The CDR3 DNA follows: TGTGCCAGCAGCGACAGGAACACTGAAGCTTTCTTT. It is translated as CASSDRNTEAFF.

The chain joins TRBV27 to TRBJ1-2; D is unresolved. Germline CDR1 reads MNHEY; CDR2 reads SMNVEV (reference sequence). V shed 3 bases and J shed 6 bases, with 11 bases lying between them. The CDR3 contains 13 residues. For the CDR3, the DNA is TGTGCCAGCAGTTTTTGGCAGACACATGGCTACACCTTC. This encodes CASSFWQTHGYTF.